This passage covers 21 T cell receptor beta chains from one sample sequenced in a study of T cell responses to AZD1222 COVID-19 vaccine. Here immunoSEQ multiplex PCR was the method, and the copy in TCRdb shows in-frame clones only, minus some. In the table there are roughly 77,000 clones, about 90% of which are singletons. The sample consisted of peripheral blood, taken on day 0 of MenACWY control vaccination. All receptors derive from an adult in good health.

This chain uses TRBV7-3 with TRBJ2-7, with a weak D call TRBD2 (5 bases). CDR3 length: 15 amino acids. Germline CDR1 and CDR2: SGHTA and FQGTGA. V lost 1 base, J lost 4 bases, and 14 bases lay in between. CDR3 nucleotides: TGTGCCAGCAGCTTAAACCCGGCCCCGGGATACGAGCAGTACTTC. Protein product: CASSLNPAPGYEQYF. Looking up the rest from reference TRBV7-3 and TRBJ2-7 gives the full variable domain: GAGVSQTPSNKVTEKGKYVELRCDPISGHTALYWYRQSLGQGPEFLIYFQGTGAADDSGLPNDRFFAVRPEGSVSTLKIQRTERGDSAVYLCASSLNPAPGYEQYFGPGTRLTVT.

The chain has TRBV2 and TRBJ1-2; possibly TRBD1 for D (5 bases). V gave up 2 bases and J gave up 7 bases, with 8 bases separating them. This CDR3 spans 12 amino acids. CDR1 SNHLY and CDR2 FYNNEI come from the germline V gene. This chain's CDR3 is CASSESGVGYTF. The CDR3 DNA sequence: TGTGCCAGCAGTGAATCGGGGGTTGGCTACACCTTC.

This clone turned up a few times. The chain carries TRBV7-2 and TRBJ1-4, with D possibly TRBD1 on 5 matching bases. The CDR3 totals 14 residues. The V gene's germline CDR1 is SGHTA and CDR2 FQGNSA. Deletions cut 4 bases from V and 5 bases from J, with 11 bases between. CDR3: CASSSGPTNEKLFF. Here the CDR3 DNA reads TGTGCCAGCAGCTCGGGACCGACGAATGAAAAACTGTTTTTT.

The V call is TRBV9, the J call TRBJ1-1; no definite D call. Between the trimmed V and J ends, which lost 0 bases and 3 bases, there was a span of 15 bases. The germline V gene encodes CDR1 SGDLS and CDR2 YYNGEE. There are 16 residues in the CDR3. The CDR3 loop is CASSVEAGTPHTEAFF. CDR3 coding DNA: TGTGCCAGCAGCGTAGAAGCAGGAACCCCCCACACTGAAGCTTTCTTT.

This chain connects TRBV11-2 to TRBJ2-7; 7 positions match TRBD2. This CDR3 has 15 amino acids. Germline-derived CDR1 and CDR2 are SGHAT and FQNNGV. V was clipped by 1 base and J by 6 bases; unmatched bases: 9. The CDR3 sequence: CASSLGWGGAREQYF. The DNA of the CDR3 is TGTGCCAGCAGCTTAGGGTGGGGAGGGGCGCGCGAGCAGTACTTC.

The rearrangement uses TRBV7-2 and TRBJ1-2, with 7 nucleotides matching TRBD1. The trim removed 4 bases at V and 0 bases at J, leaving 5 bases unmatched. Germline CDR1 and CDR2: SGHTA and FQGNSA. This CDR3 region has 15 residues. CDR3 nucleotides: TGTGCCAGCAGCTCAGGGGGGAGCGCTAACTATGGCTACACCTTC. Its translation is CASSSGGSANYGYTF.

This chain joins TRBV27 and TRBJ2-3; tentatively, D is TRBD1 or TRBD2 (5 bases each). The germline V gene has CDR1 MNHEY and CDR2 SMNVEV (reference sequence). V was cut by 4 bases and J by 0 bases, with 8 bases left in between. CDR3 length equals 14 residues. In nucleotides, the CDR3 is TGTGCCAGCAGTTGGGGGTCGAGCACAGATACGCAGTATTTT. Its protein is CASSWGSSTDTQYF.

The chain combines TRBV30 with TRBJ1-3; unclear D gene. The germline gives CDR1 GTSNPN, CDR2 SVGIG (reference sequence). This CDR3 region has 11 residues. Trimming removed 8 bases from V and 4 bases from J, with 9 bases in between. The CDR3 bases are TGTGCCCTAGGGCCGGGAAACACCATATATTTT. Translated, it gives CALGPGNTIYF. The full variable domain, its missing parts supplied by reference TRBV30 and TRBJ1-3, is SQTIHQWPATLVQPVGSPLSLECTVEGTSNPNLYWYRQAAGRGLQLLFYSVGIGQISSEVPQNLSASRPQDRQFILSSKKLLLSDSGFYLCALGPGNTIYFGEGSWLTVV.

V gene TRBV5-5 combines with J gene TRBJ2-3; perhaps TRBD2 as D (5 bases). The CDR3 runs 16 residues. Germline loops: CDR1 SGHKS, CDR2 YYEKEE (reference sequence). V lost 1 base, J lost 0 bases, and 12 bases lay in between. The CDR3 region is CASSLSGIRSTDTQYF. In DNA, the CDR3 is TGTGCCAGCAGCTTGTCCGGGATCCGTAGCACAGATACGCAGTATTTT.

This clone was found once. The chain carries TRBV30 and TRBJ2-5, with D tentatively TRBD2 (7 bases). This CDR3 is built from 14 residues. The germline V and J ends were trimmed by 0 bases and 4 bases, with 12 bases remaining between them. Germline V gene sequence: CDR1 GTSNPN, CDR2 SVGIG (reference sequence). Written as DNA, the CDR3 is TGTGCCTGGAGTGTTGGGGGGGCCCGAGAGACCCAGTACTTC. Translated: CAWSVGGARETQYF.

A single count supports this clone. The chain couples TRBV7-9 to TRBJ1-3, with D perhaps TRBD1 (5 bases). The CDR3 extends over 17 amino acids. CDR1 is SEHNR, CDR2 FQNEAQ, per germline (reference sequence). The V end was cut by 5 bases, the J end by 3 bases, with 20 bases between. CDR3 DNA: TGTGCCAGCAGCGCACCAACCAGGGTAACCAGTGGAAACACCATATATTTT. Translation: CASSAPTRVTSGNTIYF.

The chain joins TRBV5-1 to TRBJ2-7; D may be TRBD1 (6 bases). In germline, CDR1 is SGHRS, CDR2 YFSETQ. V was trimmed by 4 bases and J by 3 bases, leaving 14 bases between them. The CDR3 totals 14 residues. The CDR3 protein is CASSIRDTYYEQYF. The CDR3 region has the DNA TGCGCCAGCAGCATCCGGGACACCTACTACGAGCAGTACTTC.

The chain couples TRBV2 to TRBJ1-2; D ambiguous. The CDR3 runs 15 residues. Germline V gene sequence: CDR1 SNHLY, CDR2 FYNNEI. Trimming took 0 bases from V and 7 from J, leaving 15 bases between them. The CDR3 region has the DNA TGTGCCAGCAGTGAAGCGCGCTCGGCGGTTTTTGGCTACACCTTC. Residues: CASSEARSAVFGYTF.

Comment on this clone: A read error is likely, as this CDR3 ends without the conserved phenylalanine or tryptophan. The J gene is TRBJ1-2, the V gene TRBV10-3; perhaps TRBD1 as D (6 bases). Trimming removed 7 bases at V and 0 bases at J, with 12 bases between. The CDR3 sequence is 14 residues long. Germline-derived CDR1 and CDR2 are ENHRY and SYGVKD. The CDR3 bases are TGTGCCATCACCCAGGACAGTTCTAACTATGGCTACACCCTC. Protein product: CAITQDSSNYGYTL.

This clone was seen only once. The rearrangement joins TRBV7-2 to TRBJ2-1; either TRBD1 or TRBD2 may fit D (5 bases each). There are 15 residues in the CDR3. V lost 1 base and J lost 8, with 15 bases in between. CDR1 SGHTA and CDR2 FQGNSA come from the germline V gene. The CDR3 region is CASSLDPSPRDEQFF. The DNA of the CDR3 is TGTGCCAGCAGCTTAGATCCTAGCCCCAGGGATGAGCAGTTCTTC.

This clone appeared once. The chain links TRBV20-1 to TRBJ1-3; D unresolved. CDR3 length: 13 residues. Germline V CDR1 and CDR2: DFQATT, SNEGSKA (reference sequence). Between the trimmed V and J ends, which lost 3 bases and 4 bases, there was a span of 10 bases. CDR3 protein: CSASYGVGNTIYF. The CDR3 DNA follows: TGCAGTGCTAGTTACGGGGTCGGAAACACCATATATTTT.

The chain is built from TRBV25-1 and TRBJ1-1, with D possibly matching TRBD1 (6 bases). Trimming removed 6 bases at V and 7 bases at J, with 18 bases between. The CDR3 contains 14 residues. Germline loops: CDR1 MGHDK, CDR2 SYGVNS. The CDR3, as DNA: TGTGCCAGCAGAAGGGGGGACCCAAAAAATGAAGCTTTCTTT. This encodes CASRRGDPKNEAFF.

This rearrangement joins TRBV7-9 to TRBJ2-1, with TRBD2 matching over 7 bases. This CDR3 has 18 residues. In germline, CDR1 is SEHNR, CDR2 FQNEAQ (reference sequence). V was pared by 5 bases and J by 3 bases, with 16 bases of the junction left unmatched. This CDR3 is CASSPRMGRETFYNEQFF. CDR3 sequence (DNA): TGTGCCAGCAGCCCACGAATGGGGCGGGAGACCTTCTACAATGAGCAGTTCTTC.

The chain employs TRBV6-6 and TRBJ1-5; 7 bases are shared with TRBD1. Trimming removed 8 bases from V and 0 bases from J; junction bases left unmatched: 10. This CDR3 region has 16 residues. CDR1 is MNHNY and CDR2 is SVGAGI in the germline V gene (reference sequence). The CDR3 region is CASQGGISVSNQPQHF. Written as DNA, the CDR3 is TGTGCCAGCCAGGGGGGGATCAGCGTTAGCAATCAGCCCCAGCATTTT.

This chain joins TRBV24-1 and TRBJ1-5; 9 positions match TRBD1. Unmatched junction bases numbered 13, after V lost 7 bases and J lost 4 bases. Germline V gene data show CDR1 as KGHDR and CDR2 as SFDVKD. The CDR3 has 17 amino acids. CDR3: CATRVIRDRVFNQPQHF. The CDR3 coding sequence is TGTGCCACCAGGGTAATCCGGGACAGGGTCTTTAATCAGCCCCAGCATTTT.

The rearrangement joins TRBV3-1 (or the pseudogene TRBV3-2) to TRBJ2-1; TRBD2 aligns across 8 bases. The CDR3 has 15 amino acids. Trimming took 7 bases from V and 2 from J; bases not matched to a gene: 7. Per the germline V gene, CDR1 is LGHDT and CDR2 is YNNKEL (reference sequence). This CDR3 is CASTPTSGTYNEQFF. The CDR3 DNA follows: TGTGCCAGCACCCCCACTAGCGGCACCTACAATGAGCAGTTCTTC.